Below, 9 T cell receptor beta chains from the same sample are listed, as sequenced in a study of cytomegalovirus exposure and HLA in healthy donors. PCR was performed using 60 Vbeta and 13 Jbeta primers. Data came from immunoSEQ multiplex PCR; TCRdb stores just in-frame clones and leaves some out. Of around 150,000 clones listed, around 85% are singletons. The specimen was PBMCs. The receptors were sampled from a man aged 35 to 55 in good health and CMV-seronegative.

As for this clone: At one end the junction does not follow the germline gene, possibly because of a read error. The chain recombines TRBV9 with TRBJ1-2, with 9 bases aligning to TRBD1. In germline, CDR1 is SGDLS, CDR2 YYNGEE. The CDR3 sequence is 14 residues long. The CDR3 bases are TGTGCCAGCAGCGCGGGACAGGGAAACTATGGCCACACCTTC. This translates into CASSAGQGNYGHTF.

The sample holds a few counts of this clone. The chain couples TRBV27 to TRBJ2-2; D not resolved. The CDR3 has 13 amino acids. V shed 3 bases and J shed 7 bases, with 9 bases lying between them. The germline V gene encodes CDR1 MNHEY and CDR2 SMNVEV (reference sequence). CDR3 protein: CASSFFLGGELFF. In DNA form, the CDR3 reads TGTGCCAGCAGTTTTTTTCTAGGCGGGGAGCTGTTTTTT.

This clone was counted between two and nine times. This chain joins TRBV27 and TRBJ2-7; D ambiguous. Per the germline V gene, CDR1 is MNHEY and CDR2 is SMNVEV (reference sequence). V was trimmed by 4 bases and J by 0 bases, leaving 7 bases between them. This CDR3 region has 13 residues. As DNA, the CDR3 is TGTGCCAGCAGTTCCTGGAGCTCCTACGAGCAGTACTTC. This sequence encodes CASSSWSSYEQYF.

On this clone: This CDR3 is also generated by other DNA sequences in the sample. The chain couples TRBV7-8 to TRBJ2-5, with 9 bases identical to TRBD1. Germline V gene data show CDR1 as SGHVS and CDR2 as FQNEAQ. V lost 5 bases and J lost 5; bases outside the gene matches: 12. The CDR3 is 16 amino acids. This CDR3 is CASSLQPGQGKETQYF. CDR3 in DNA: TGTGCCAGCAGCCTTCAACCGGGACAGGGCAAGGAGACCCAGTACTTC.

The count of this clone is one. CDR3 loop: CASSQLAFRADTQYF. The CDR3 DNA sequence: TGTGCCAGCAGCCAGTTAGCGTTTCGGGCAGATACGCAGTATTTT. The chain couples TRBV11-2 to TRBJ2-3, with D possibly TRBD2 on 5 matching bases. Trimming left V 5 bases short and J 4 bases short, with 16 bases between. In germline, CDR1 is SGHAT, CDR2 FQNNGV. This CDR3 has 15 amino acids.

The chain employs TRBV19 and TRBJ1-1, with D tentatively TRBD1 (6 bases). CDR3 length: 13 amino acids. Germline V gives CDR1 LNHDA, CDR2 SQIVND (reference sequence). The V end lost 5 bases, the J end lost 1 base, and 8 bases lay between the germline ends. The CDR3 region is CASSRQENTEAFF. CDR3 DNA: TGTGCCAGTAGTCGACAGGAGAACACTGAAGCTTTCTTT.

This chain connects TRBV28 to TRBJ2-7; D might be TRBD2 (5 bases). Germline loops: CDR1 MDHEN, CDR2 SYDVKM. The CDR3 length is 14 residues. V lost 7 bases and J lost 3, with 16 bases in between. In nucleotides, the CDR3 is TGTGCCAGCAATAAGAGGGTATTGGGCTACGAGCAGTACTTC. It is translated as CASNKRVLGYEQYF.

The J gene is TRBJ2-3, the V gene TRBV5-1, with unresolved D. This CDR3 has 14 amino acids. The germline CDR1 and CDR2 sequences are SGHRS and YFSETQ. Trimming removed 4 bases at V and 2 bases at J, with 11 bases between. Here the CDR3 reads CASSTGGVTDTQYF. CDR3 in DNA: TGCGCCAGCAGCACTGGCGGCGTCACAGATACGCAGTATTTT.

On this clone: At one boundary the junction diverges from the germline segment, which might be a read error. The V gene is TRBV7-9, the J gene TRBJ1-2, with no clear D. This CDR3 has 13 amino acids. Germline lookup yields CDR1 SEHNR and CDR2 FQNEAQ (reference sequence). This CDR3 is CTSSLELSYGYTF. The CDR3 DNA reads TGTACCAGCAGCTTAGAACTGAGTTATGGCTACACCTTC.